This T cell receptor beta chain was profiled in a study of blood T cells in healthy people across ages. CDR3 length: 15 amino acids. Per the germline V gene, CDR1 is MNHEY and CDR2 is SMNVEV (reference sequence). V shed 1 base and J shed 0 bases, with 9 bases lying between them. A note on this clonotype: Antigen: not known.

The study's findings and limits: Naive and antigen-experienced cells could not be conclusively compared, given unsorted PBMCs.

With a J-beta primer mix and a sample-barcoded 5' primer, a second PCR ran 7 to 11 cycles. Using its own MiXCR run on the 5' RACE reads, TCRdb lists one record per CDR3 protein. The sample gives about 290,000 distinct CDR3 sequences, roughly 29% of which show up once; 25% to 35% is in the top ten. The sequence was collected from a woman aged 70-85 years in good health. The sample taken for sequencing was blood. The genes are TRBV27 and TRBJ1-2; D possibly corresponds to TRBD1 (6 bases). The CDR3 reads CASSLWGTSNYGYTF. CDR3 coding DNA: TGTGCCAGCAGTTTATGGGGGACATCTAACTATGGCTACACCTTC.